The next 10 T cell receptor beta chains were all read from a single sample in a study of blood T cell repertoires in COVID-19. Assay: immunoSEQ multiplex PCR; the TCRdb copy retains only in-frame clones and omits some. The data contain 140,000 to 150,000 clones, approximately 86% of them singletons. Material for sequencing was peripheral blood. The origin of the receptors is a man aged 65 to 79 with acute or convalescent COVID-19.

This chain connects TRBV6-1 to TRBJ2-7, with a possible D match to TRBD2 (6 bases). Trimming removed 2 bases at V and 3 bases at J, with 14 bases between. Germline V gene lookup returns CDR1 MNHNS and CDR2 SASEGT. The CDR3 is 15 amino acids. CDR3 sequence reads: CASSESGGAYYEQYF. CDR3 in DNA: TGTGCCAGCAGTGAAAGTGGCGGGGCCTACTACGAGCAGTACTTC.

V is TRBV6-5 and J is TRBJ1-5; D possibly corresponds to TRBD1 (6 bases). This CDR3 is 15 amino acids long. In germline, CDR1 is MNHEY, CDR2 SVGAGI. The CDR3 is CASGFQGYTGQPQHF. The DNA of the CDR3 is TGTGCTAGCGGGTTCCAGGGGTACACAGGGCAGCCCCAGCATTTT.

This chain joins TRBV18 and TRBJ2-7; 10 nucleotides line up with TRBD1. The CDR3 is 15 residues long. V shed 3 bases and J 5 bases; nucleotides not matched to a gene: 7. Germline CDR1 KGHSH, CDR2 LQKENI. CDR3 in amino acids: CASSPPGQGTHEQYF. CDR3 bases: TGTGCCAGCTCACCTCCGGGACAGGGGACCCACGAGCAGTACTTC.

CDR3: CASSLVGQGAYEQYF. The CDR3 nucleotides are TGTGCCAGCAGCTTAGTCGGACAGGGGGCCTACGAGCAGTACTTC. The chain joins TRBV13 to TRBJ2-7, with 10 bases fitting TRBD1. V lost 1 base to trimming and J lost 2 bases; unmatched junction nucleotides: 2. Germline lookup yields CDR1 PRHDT and CDR2 FYEKMQ (reference sequence). The CDR3 totals 15 residues.

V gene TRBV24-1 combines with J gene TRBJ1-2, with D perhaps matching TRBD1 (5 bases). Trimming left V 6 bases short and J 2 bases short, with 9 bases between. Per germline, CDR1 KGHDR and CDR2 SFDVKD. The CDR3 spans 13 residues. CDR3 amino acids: CATSWGGNYGYTF. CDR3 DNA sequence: TGTGCCACCAGTTGGGGGGGGAACTATGGCTACACCTTC.

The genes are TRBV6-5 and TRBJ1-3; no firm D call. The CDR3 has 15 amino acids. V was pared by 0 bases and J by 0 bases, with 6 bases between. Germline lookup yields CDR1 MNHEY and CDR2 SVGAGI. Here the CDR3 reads CASSYSPRSGNTIYF. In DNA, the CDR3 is TGTGCCAGCAGTTACTCACCGCGCTCTGGAAACACCATATATTTT.

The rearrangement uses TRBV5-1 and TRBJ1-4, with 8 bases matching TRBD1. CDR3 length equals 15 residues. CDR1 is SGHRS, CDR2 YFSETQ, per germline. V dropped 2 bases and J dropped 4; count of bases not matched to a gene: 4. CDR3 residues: CASSLWTGRNEKLFF. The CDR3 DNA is TGCGCCAGCAGCTTATGGACAGGGCGTAATGAAAAACTGTTTTTT.

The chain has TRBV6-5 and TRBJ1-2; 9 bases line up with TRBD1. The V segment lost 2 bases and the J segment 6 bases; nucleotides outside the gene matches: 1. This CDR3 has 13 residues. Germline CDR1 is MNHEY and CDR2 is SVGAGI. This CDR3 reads CASSYTGGNGYTF. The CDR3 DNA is TGTGCCAGCAGTTACACAGGGGGCAATGGCTACACCTTC.

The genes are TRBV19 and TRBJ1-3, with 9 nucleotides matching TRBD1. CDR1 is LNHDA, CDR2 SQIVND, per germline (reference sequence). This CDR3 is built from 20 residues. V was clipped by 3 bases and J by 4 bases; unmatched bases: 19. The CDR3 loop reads CASSMDLRTGDRRMGNTIYF. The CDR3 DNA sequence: TGTGCCAGTAGTATGGACCTACGGACAGGGGATCGGAGGATGGGAAACACCATATATTTT.

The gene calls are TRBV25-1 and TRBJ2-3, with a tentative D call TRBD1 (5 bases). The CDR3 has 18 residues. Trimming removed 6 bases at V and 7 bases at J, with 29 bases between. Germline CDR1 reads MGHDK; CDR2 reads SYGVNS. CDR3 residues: CASSSEYEGFGHTNTQYF. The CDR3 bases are TGTGCCAGCAGCTCTGAATATGAAGGGTTTGGACACACGAATACGCAGTATTTT.